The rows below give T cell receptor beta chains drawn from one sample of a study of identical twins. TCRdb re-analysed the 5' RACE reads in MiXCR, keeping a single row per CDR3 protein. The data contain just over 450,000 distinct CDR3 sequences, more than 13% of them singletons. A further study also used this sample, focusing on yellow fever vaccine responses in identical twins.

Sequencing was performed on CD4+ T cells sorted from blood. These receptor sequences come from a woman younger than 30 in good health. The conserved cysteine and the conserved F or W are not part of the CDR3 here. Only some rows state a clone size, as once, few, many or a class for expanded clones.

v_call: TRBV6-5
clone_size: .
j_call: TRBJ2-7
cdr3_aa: ASSIQIQGVQY

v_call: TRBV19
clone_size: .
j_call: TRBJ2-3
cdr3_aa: ASSIGQGTDTQY

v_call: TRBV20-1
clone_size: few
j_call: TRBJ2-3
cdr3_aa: SAIDLARSGTDTQY

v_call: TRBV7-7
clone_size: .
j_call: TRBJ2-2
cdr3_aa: ASSGQLQGATGELF

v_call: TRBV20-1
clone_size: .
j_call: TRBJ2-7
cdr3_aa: SHLLWPSAGTVSYEQY

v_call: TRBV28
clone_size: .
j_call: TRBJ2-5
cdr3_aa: ASSLEGQGLETQY

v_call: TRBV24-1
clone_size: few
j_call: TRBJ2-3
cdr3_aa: ATSHPSTDTQY

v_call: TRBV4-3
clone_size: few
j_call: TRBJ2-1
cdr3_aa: ASSQEGGTNEQF

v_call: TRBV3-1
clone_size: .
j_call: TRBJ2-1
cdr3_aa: TCSSTYPGLASAFVEQF

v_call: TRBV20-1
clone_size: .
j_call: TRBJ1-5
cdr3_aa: SANGVPLDQPQH

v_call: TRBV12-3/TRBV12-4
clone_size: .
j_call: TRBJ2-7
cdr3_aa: ASSPKLEQY

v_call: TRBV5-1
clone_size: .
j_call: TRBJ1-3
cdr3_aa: ASSLLGTSGNTIY

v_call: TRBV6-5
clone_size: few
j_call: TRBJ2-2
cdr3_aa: ASSYRSPGELF

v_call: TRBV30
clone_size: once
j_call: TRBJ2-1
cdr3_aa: AWAPGNEQF

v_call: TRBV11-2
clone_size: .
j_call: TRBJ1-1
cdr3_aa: ASTLRGAGRNIEAF